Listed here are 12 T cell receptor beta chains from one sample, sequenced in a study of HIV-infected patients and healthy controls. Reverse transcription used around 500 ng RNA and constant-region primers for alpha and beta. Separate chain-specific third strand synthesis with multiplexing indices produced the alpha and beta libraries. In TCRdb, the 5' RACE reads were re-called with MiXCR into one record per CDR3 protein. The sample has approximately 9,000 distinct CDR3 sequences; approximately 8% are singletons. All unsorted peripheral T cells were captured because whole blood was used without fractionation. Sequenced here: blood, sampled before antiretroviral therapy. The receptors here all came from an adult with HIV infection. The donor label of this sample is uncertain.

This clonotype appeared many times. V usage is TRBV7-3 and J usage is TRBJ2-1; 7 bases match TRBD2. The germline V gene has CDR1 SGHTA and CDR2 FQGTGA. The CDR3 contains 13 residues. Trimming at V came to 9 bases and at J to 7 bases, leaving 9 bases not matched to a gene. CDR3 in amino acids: CASAGEPGNEQFF. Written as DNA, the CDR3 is TGTGCCAGTGCGGGAGAACCAGGGAATGAGCAGTTCTTC.

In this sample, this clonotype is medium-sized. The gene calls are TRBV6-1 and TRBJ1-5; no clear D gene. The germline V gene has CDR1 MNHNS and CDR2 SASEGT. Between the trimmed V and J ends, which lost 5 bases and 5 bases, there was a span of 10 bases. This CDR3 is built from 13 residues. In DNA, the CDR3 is TGTGCCAGCAGTTTGTACGGGGATCAGCCCCAGCATTTT. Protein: CASSLYGDQPQHF.

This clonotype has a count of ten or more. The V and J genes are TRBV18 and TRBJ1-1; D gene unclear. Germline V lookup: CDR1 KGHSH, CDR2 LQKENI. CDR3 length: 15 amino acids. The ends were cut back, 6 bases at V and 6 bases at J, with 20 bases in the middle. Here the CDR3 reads CASSAGEAEVPEAFF. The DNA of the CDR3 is TGTGCCAGCTCCGCCGGTGAGGCAGAGGTTCCTGAAGCTTTCTTT.

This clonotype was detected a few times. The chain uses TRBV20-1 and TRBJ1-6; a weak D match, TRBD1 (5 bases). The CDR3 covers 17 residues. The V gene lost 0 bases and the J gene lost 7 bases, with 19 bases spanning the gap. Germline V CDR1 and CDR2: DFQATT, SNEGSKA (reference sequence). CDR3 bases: TGCAGTGCTAGAGATGCAGGGATTTGGGCCGGGAATTCACCCCTCCACTTT. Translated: CSARDAGIWAGNSPLHF.

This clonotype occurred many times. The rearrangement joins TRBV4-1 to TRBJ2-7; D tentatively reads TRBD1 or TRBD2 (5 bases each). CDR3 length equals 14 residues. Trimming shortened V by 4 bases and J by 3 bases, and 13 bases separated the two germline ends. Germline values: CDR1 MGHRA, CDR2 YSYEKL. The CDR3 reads CASSLTPGGYEQYF. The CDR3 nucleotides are TGCGCCAGCAGCCTTACCCCTGGGGGCTACGAGCAGTACTTC.

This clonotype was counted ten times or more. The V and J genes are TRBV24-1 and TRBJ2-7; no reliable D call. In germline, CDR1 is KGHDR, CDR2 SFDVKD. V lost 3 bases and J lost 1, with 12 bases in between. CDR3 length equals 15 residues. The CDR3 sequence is CATSDLPGFSYEQYF. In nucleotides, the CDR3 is TGTGCCACCAGTGATCTCCCAGGATTTTCCTACGAGCAGTACTTC.

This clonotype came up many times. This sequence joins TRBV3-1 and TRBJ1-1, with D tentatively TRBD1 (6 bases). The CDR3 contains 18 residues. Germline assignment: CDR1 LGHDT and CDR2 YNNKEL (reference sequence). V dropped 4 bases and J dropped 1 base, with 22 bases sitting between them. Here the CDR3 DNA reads TGTGCCAGCAGCCGGGGGGGTAATACCGGGACATCGAACACTGAAGCTTTCTTT. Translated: CASSRGGNTGTSNTEAFF.

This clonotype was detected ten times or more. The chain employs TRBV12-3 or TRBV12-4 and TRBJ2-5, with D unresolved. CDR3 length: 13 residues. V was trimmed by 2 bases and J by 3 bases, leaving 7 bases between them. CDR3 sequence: CASSLNQKETQYF. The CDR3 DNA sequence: TGTGCCAGCAGTTTAAACCAAAAAGAGACCCAGTACTTC.

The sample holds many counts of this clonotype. The DNA of the CDR3 is TGTGCCAGCAGCCAAGGAGGAGAGACCCAGTACTTC. This codes for CASSQGGETQYF. This rearrangement joins TRBV3-1 to TRBJ2-5, with no clear D. Looked up from germline, CDR1 is LGHDT and CDR2 is YNNKEL (reference sequence). V gave up 1 base and J gave up 4 bases, with 4 bases separating them. The CDR3 spans 12 residues.

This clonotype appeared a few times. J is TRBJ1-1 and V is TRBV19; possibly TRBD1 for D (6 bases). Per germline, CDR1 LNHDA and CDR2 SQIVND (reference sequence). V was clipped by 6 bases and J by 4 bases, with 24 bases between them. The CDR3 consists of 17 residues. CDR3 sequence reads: CASSHRERGGRGTEAFF. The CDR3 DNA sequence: TGTGCCAGTAGCCACCGCGAGAGGGGGGGGCGAGGCACTGAAGCTTTCTTT.

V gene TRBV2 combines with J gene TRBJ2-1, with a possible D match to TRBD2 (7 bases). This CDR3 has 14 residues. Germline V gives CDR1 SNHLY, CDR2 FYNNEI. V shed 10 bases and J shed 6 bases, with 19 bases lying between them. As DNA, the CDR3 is TGTGCCACGTCAAGGGAGCGGGACACCAATGAGCAGTTCTTC. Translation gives CATSRERDTNEQFF.

In DNA form, the CDR3 reads TGTGCCAGCAGCCCCCCCGGGGCCACACAGTTCTTC. It translates to CASSPPGATQFF. This sequence joins TRBV7-8 and TRBJ2-1; D possibly uses TRBD1 or TRBD2 (5 bases each). Trimming cost V 5 bases and J 13 bases, with 15 bases left between them. This CDR3 region has 12 residues. The germline CDR1 and CDR2 sequences are SGHVS and FQNEAQ.